This T cell receptor (beta chain) was observed in a study of beta chain features in type 1 diabetes. Reverse transcription of all isolated RNA meant that expressed TCRB transcripts were sequenced. Here immunoSEQ multiplex PCR was the method, and the copy in TCRdb shows in-frame clones only, minus some. The repertoire includes around 140,000 clones, roughly 10% of them detected once, and over 0.6% sits in the top ten. General study results and limits: With patients and controls alike, PCR might favor shorter templates to an equal degree. Researchers report that Type 1 diabetes patients had moderately but significantly shorter TCRB CDR3s across all four CD4+ subsets.

This clone was observed a handful of times. Its antigen is still unknown. CD4+ cells of the naive, central memory, regulatory and stem cell-like memory types were sorted via CD45RO/CCR7/CD25/CD127/CD95/CD27. This CDR3 is 13 amino acids long. Deletions cut 4 bases from V and 5 bases from J, with 11 bases between. The germline CDR1 and CDR2 sequences are LGHNA and YNFKEQ. The rearrangement joins TRBV4-2 to TRBJ2-5; D call uncertain. This clonotype originated in a man aged 25 to 40 with type 1 diabetes. The sequenced sample was central memory CD4+ T cells from blood. CDR3 in DNA: TGTGCCAGCAGCCCAAACATCGTGGAGACCCAGTACTTC. Translating gives CASSPNIVETQYF.